These 24 T cell receptor beta chains came from one sample sequenced in a study of T cell responses to AZD1222 COVID-19 vaccine. Using immunoSEQ multiplex PCR, the repertoire was profiled, and TCRdb retains in-frame clones only, with some absent. The repertoire holds around 160,000 clones, with 85% to 95% as singletons. Sequenced here: peripheral blood, sampled on day 0 of MenACWY control vaccination. Receptors were obtained from an adult in good health.

This clone was recorded once. The J gene is TRBJ2-6, the V gene TRBV6-5; 8 bases fit TRBD1. V lost 6 bases to trimming and J lost 2 bases; unmatched junction nucleotides: 0. The CDR3 consists of 14 residues. Germline-derived CDR1 and CDR2 are MNHEY and SVGAGI. Here the CDR3 reads CASRQGAGANVLTF. CDR3 coding DNA: TGTGCCAGCAGACAGGGGGCTGGGGCCAACGTCCTGACTTTC.

The rearrangement joins TRBV4-1 to TRBJ2-2, with 15 nucleotides matching TRBD2. This CDR3 is built from 18 residues. Germline CDR1 is MGHRA and CDR2 is YSYEKL. J lost 0 bases, V lost 1 base, and 0 bases had no gene match. The CDR3 spells CASSQGTSGGANTGELFF. For the CDR3, the DNA is TGCGCCAGCAGCCAAGGGACTAGCGGGGGGGCGAACACCGGGGAGCTGTTTTTT.

The chain joins TRBV28 to TRBJ2-1; 8 nucleotides line up with TRBD2. The germline V gene has CDR1 MDHEN and CDR2 SYDVKM. The CDR3 totals 11 residues. The V and J ends lost 6 bases and 14 bases, in that order; junction bases with no gene match: 6. The CDR3 DNA reads TGTGCCAGCAGGACGACTAGCGAGGAGTTCTTC. Protein product: CASRTTSEEFF.

The chain combines TRBV18 with TRBJ1-2, with D tentatively TRBD1 (5 bases). Trimming shortened V by 2 bases and J by 4 bases, and 11 bases separated the two germline ends. In germline, CDR1 is KGHSH, CDR2 LQKENI. The CDR3 runs to 14 residues. This CDR3 is CASSPGTGSYGYTF. Here the CDR3 DNA reads TGTGCCAGCTCACCAGGGACGGGGAGCTATGGCTACACCTTC.

V is TRBV4-1 and J is TRBJ1-2; 12 bases are a match to TRBD1. The V gene's germline CDR1 is MGHRA and CDR2 YSYEKL. CDR3 length: 14 residues. V lost 3 bases and J lost 7; bases outside the gene matches: 3. Written as DNA, the CDR3 is TGCGCCAGCAGCCAGGGGGACAGGGGGCTTGGCTACACCTTC. Protein: CASSQGDRGLGYTF.

The V gene is TRBV5-6, the J gene TRBJ2-3; TRBD1 matches 10 bases. Trimming removed 5 bases from V and 5 bases from J; junction bases left unmatched: 11. The CDR3 is made up of 16 amino acids. Germline assignment: CDR1 SGHDT and CDR2 YYEEEE. The CDR3 coding sequence is TGTGCCAGCAGACCGGCGGGACAGGGGTCTAGAGATACGCAGTATTTT. Amino acid sequence: CASRPAGQGSRDTQYF.

This clone has only one observation. The rearrangement uses TRBV4-1 and TRBJ2-7; no definite D call. V dropped 3 bases and J dropped 5 bases, with 5 bases sitting between them. The CDR3 has 11 residues. Per germline, CDR1 MGHRA and CDR2 YSYEKL. The chain's CDR3 is CASSHEDEQYF. In DNA, the CDR3 is TGCGCCAGCAGCCACGAGGACGAGCAGTACTTC.

The CDR3 protein is CASSPGSRGETQYF. The CDR3 DNA sequence: TGTGCCAGCAGCCCAGGGTCCAGGGGGGAGACCCAGTACTTC. V is TRBV11-3 and J is TRBJ2-5; 7 positions agree with TRBD1. The germline V gene has CDR1 SGHNT and CDR2 YENEEA. The V gene end was trimmed by 5 bases and the J gene end by 5 bases; junction bases not matched to a gene: 8. This CDR3 is built from 14 residues.

The J gene is TRBJ2-7, the V gene TRBV5-1; D not resolved. Looked up from germline, CDR1 is SGHRS and CDR2 is YFSETQ. There are 15 residues in the CDR3. With 2 bases removed from V and 2 bases from J, the gap between germline ends came to 14 bases. DNA of the CDR3: TGCGCCAGCAGCTTCCTTATGGAGAGAACCTACGAGCAGTACTTC. Amino acid sequence: CASSFLMERTYEQYF.

The chain has TRBV9 and TRBJ2-3; possibly TRBD1 for D (5 bases). In germline, CDR1 is SGDLS, CDR2 YYNGEE. The CDR3 totals 16 residues. V lost 0 bases, J lost 3 bases, and 14 bases lay in between. The CDR3 DNA follows: TGTGCCAGCAGCGTAGCTAGGGGTTACGGGACAGATACGCAGTATTTT. Translating gives CASSVARGYGTDTQYF.

The CDR3 nucleotides are TGCGCCAGCAGGTTTACCGGGACTACGATTAATGAAAAACTGTTTTTT. Its translation is CASRFTGTTINEKLFF. The rearrangement links TRBV5-1 to TRBJ1-4; the D gene is possibly TRBD1 (5 bases). CDR1 is SGHRS and CDR2 is YFSETQ in the germline V gene. CDR3 length: 16 amino acids. V lost 5 bases, J lost 4 bases, and 18 bases lay in between.

This clone has more than one count but fewer than ten. V and J are TRBV6-5 and TRBJ2-5; D might be TRBD1 (6 bases). The V gene's germline CDR1 is MNHEY and CDR2 SVGAGI. This CDR3 is 13 amino acids long. The V and J ends lost 6 bases and 5 bases respectively, with 13 bases between them. The CDR3 spells CASSLTGRETQYF. In DNA form, the CDR3 reads TGTGCCAGCAGCTTAACAGGGCGGGAGACCCAGTACTTC.

The chain has TRBV5-5 and TRBJ1-6, with unresolved D. The germline V and J ends were trimmed by 1 base and 14 bases, with 7 bases remaining between them. The CDR3 sequence is 11 residues long. Germline CDR1 and CDR2: SGHKS and YYEKEE (reference sequence). DNA for the CDR3: TGTGCCAGCAGCTTGATCGGGTCCCTCCACTTT. Translating gives CASSLIGSLHF.

This rearrangement joins TRBV19 to TRBJ2-6; possible D gene TRBD1, 5 bases. Looked up from germline, CDR1 is LNHDA and CDR2 is SQIVND (reference sequence). The CDR3 runs 16 residues. The ends were cut back, 2 bases at V and 3 bases at J, with 11 bases in the middle. The chain's CDR3 is CASSIQGADGANVLTF. The CDR3 nucleotides read TGTGCCAGTAGTATACAGGGCGCTGATGGGGCCAACGTCCTGACTTTC.

The chain has TRBV29-1 and TRBJ1-1; D not certain. Trimming pared 5 bases from V and 7 bases from J, leaving 17 bases between. The CDR3 contains 13 residues. Germline CDR1 SQVTM, CDR2 ANQGSEA. The CDR3 region has the DNA TGCAGCGTTTGGAAGTTGAGGGCCGGTGAAGCTTTCTTT. This gives the protein CSVWKLRAGEAFF.

The rearrangement uses TRBV12-5 and TRBJ2-2; D not resolved. The germline CDR1 and CDR2 sequences are LGHNT and FRNRAP. CDR3 length: 13 amino acids. Trimming removed 6 bases from V and 1 base from J, with 6 bases in between. This CDR3 reads CASGLGNTGELFF. As DNA, the CDR3 is TGTGCTAGTGGCCTCGGGAACACCGGGGAGCTGTTTTTT.

The chain couples TRBV18 to TRBJ1-3, with 7 positions matching TRBD1. The CDR3 runs to 15 residues. Germline CDR1 KGHSH, CDR2 LQKENI. The V segment lost 2 bases and the J segment 5 bases; nucleotides outside the gene matches: 6. The CDR3 loop reads CASSPVGQFRNTIYF. In DNA form, the CDR3 reads TGTGCCAGCTCACCAGTGGGACAGTTCAGAAACACCATATATTTT.

This clone was observed a single time. The chain couples TRBV7-9 to TRBJ2-7; D may correspond to TRBD1 or TRBD2 (5 bases each). Trimming removed 5 bases from V and 6 bases from J, with 11 bases in between. This CDR3 is 12 amino acids long. CDR1 and CDR2 from the germline V gene are SEHNR and FQNEAQ (reference sequence). The CDR3 loop is CASSRRGVEQYF. CDR3 nucleotide sequence: TGTGCCAGCAGCCGCAGAGGGGTCGAGCAGTACTTC.

The rearrangement joins TRBV7-6 to TRBJ2-2, with D tentatively TRBD1 (6 bases). V lost 3 bases, J lost 9 bases, and 11 bases lay in between. This CDR3 has 13 residues. Germline-derived CDR1 and CDR2 are SGHVS and FNYEAQ. The CDR3 DNA sequence: TGTGCCAGCAGCTTGGGGGCCGGGCGGGAGCTGTTTTTT. The encoded protein is CASSLGAGRELFF.

The genes are TRBV5-1 and TRBJ1-2; TRBD1 might be the D (5 bases). The germline gives CDR1 SGHRS, CDR2 YFSETQ. The ends were cut back, 3 bases at V and 0 bases at J, with 12 bases in the middle. This CDR3 region has 15 residues. The CDR3 DNA reads TGCGCCAGCAGCTCCCCGGACATCTCTAACTATGGCTACACCTTC. Translation: CASSSPDISNYGYTF.

The chain carries TRBV2 and TRBJ1-2; D is unresolved. V lost 8 bases to trimming and J lost 11 bases, with 6 bases between them. The CDR3 extends over 8 amino acids. CDR1 is SNHLY, CDR2 FYNNEI, per germline. The CDR3 is CASGSYTF. The CDR3, as DNA: TGTGCCAGCGGTAGTTACACCTTC.

The chain carries TRBV21-1 and TRBJ2-1. TRBV21-1 is classified as a pseudogene. The CDR3 covers 15 residues. CDR3 in amino acids: CASSKVDLGPKEQFF. DNA for the CDR3: TGTGCCAGCAGCAAAGTCGATTTAGGCCCTAAAGAGCAGTTCTTC.

The chain employs TRBV9 and TRBJ1-3; the D is unclear. Trimming took 6 bases from V and 0 from J, leaving 13 bases between them. Germline V lookup: CDR1 SGDLS, CDR2 YYNGEE. The CDR3 is 15 amino acids. The CDR3, as DNA: TGTGCCAGCACCCTAGACGGCCGCTCTGGAAACACCATATATTTT. Its protein product is CASTLDGRSGNTIYF.

J is TRBJ2-3 and V is TRBV2, with 7 nucleotides matching TRBD2. V was clipped by 7 bases and J by 4 bases; unmatched bases: 14. Germline V lookup: CDR1 SNHLY, CDR2 FYNNEI. This CDR3 region has 16 residues. The chain's CDR3 is CASTFTSEGPPDTQYF. The CDR3 DNA sequence: TGTGCCAGCACCTTTACTAGCGAGGGTCCCCCAGATACGCAGTATTTT.